The 32 T cell receptor beta chains given below trace back to one sample, sequenced in a study of OX40 agonist ivuxolimab in advanced cancers. Repertoires were generated with immunoSEQ multiplex PCR, while TCRdb's copy carries only in-frame clones and drops some. The table has tens of thousands of clones, 84% seen once. This material consisted of CD4+ or CD8+ T cells sorted from blood, taken in a trial of the OX40 agonist ivuxolimab. All receptors derive from an adult with an advanced solid tumor such as melanoma, head and neck, liver or kidney cancer.

The rearrangement links TRBV11-2 to TRBJ2-7; the D is unclear. The V end was cut by 5 bases, the J end by 5 bases, with 16 bases between. The CDR3 is made up of 14 amino acids. The germline V gene has CDR1 SGHAT and CDR2 FQNNGV. The DNA for the CDR3 is TGTGCCAGCAGCCTTCCCCACGTCCGAAACGAGCAGTACTTC. It translates to CASSLPHVRNEQYF.

This clone was observed a few times. The rearrangement links TRBV9 to TRBJ1-4; a possible D gene is TRBD1 (5 bases). This CDR3 region has 15 residues. V lost 4 bases and J lost 6, with 16 bases in between. Per germline, CDR1 SGDLS and CDR2 YYNGEE. The chain's CDR3 is CASSPREGLDEKLFF. As DNA, the CDR3 is TGTGCCAGCAGCCCCCGGGAGGGGTTGGATGAAAAACTGTTTTTT.

This clone has only one observation. This chain uses TRBV11-2 with TRBJ1-2; 8 positions agree with TRBD1. CDR3 length: 13 amino acids. With V trimmed by 5 bases and J by 8 bases, 7 bases remained unmatched. The germline V gene encodes CDR1 SGHAT and CDR2 FQNNGV. The CDR3 spells CASSRDRLRGYTF. The CDR3 DNA reads as TGTGCCAGCAGCCGGGACAGGCTTAGAGGCTACACCTTC. Filled out from reference TRBV11-2 and TRBJ1-2, the complete variable domain reads EAGVAQSPRYKIIEKRQSVAFWCNPISGHATLYWYQQILGQGPKLLIQFQNNGVVDDSQLPKDRFSAERLKGVDSTLKIQPAKLEDSAVYLCASSRDRLRGYTFGSGTRLTVV.

The chain carries TRBV2 and TRBJ1-1, with D possibly being TRBD1 (6 bases). Germline loops: CDR1 SNHLY, CDR2 FYNNEI. V lost 7 bases and J 0 bases, leaving 24 bases between the germline ends. The CDR3 is 18 amino acids. CDR3 bases: TGTGCCAGCATTTTTGGGGGGGGGCGTACCATCATGAACACTGAAGCTTTCTTT. Its translation is CASIFGGGRTIMNTEAFF.

J is TRBJ2-1 and V is TRBV14, with 9 positions matching TRBD1. CDR3 size: 16 residues. The germline gives CDR1 SGHDN, CDR2 FVKESK. The ends lost 4 bases at V and 7 bases at J; junction bases unmatched: 11. In DNA, the CDR3 is TGTGCCAGCAGCCGACCGGGACAGGGAGGGAGGAATGAGCAGTTCTTC. This sequence encodes CASSRPGQGGRNEQFF.

V gene TRBV21-1 combines with J gene TRBJ2-7; TRBD1 is the table's D call, not checked against the DNA. TRBV21-1 is tagged as a pseudogene. This CDR3 region has 16 residues. The CDR3 bases are TGTGCCAGCAGCAAAGCGGGACAGGGGGCTTCATACGAGCAGTACTTC. Translating gives CASSKAGQGASYEQYF.

This clone was counted a single time. This chain uses TRBV2 with TRBJ1-4; D may be TRBD1 (6 bases). Germline assignment: CDR1 SNHLY and CDR2 FYNNEI. The CDR3 spans 16 residues. Trimming took off 5 bases at V and 0 bases at J, with 13 bases between the two ends. CDR3 sequence reads: CASSSRGFATNEKLFF. In DNA form, the CDR3 reads TGTGCCAGCAGTTCCAGGGGCTTTGCAACTAATGAAAAACTGTTTTTT.

This clone appeared a few times. The J gene is TRBJ1-1, the V gene TRBV10-3, with D hard to call. V was clipped by 2 bases and J by 11 bases, with 15 bases between them. Germline assignment: CDR1 ENHRY and CDR2 SYGVKD. This CDR3 contains 13 residues. CDR3 nucleotides: TGTGCCATCAGTGAGATAGACACAGACGATGCTTTCTTT. Protein sequence: CAISEIDTDDAFF.

The V and J genes are TRBV7-3 and TRBJ2-2; 8 nucleotides agree with TRBD2. Unmatched junction bases numbered 9, after V lost 5 bases and J lost 7 bases. CDR1 SGHTA and CDR2 FQGTGA come from the germline V gene. This CDR3 is built from 15 residues. CDR3 amino acids: CASSGTSGGGGELFF. The CDR3 nucleotides are TGTGCCAGCAGCGGGACCAGCGGGGGTGGCGGGGAGCTGTTTTTT.

The chain employs TRBV30 and TRBJ2-1; tentatively, D is TRBD1 or TRBD2 (5 bases each). V shed 2 bases and J shed 10 bases, with 12 bases lying between them. Germline CDR1 reads GTSNPN; CDR2 reads SVGIG (reference sequence). The CDR3 has 12 amino acids. CDR3 loop: CAWSKGPGEQFF. For the CDR3, the DNA is TGTGCCTGGAGTAAGGGGCCGGGGGAGCAGTTCTTC.

The rearrangement links TRBV4-2 to TRBJ2-5; 7 bases are a match to TRBD1. The CDR3 loop spans 14 amino acids. The V and J ends lost 4 bases and 2 bases, in that order; junction bases with no gene match: 4. Germline V lookup: CDR1 LGHNA, CDR2 YNFKEQ. The DNA for the CDR3 is TGTGCCAGCAGCCTAGGGACAGAACAAGAGACCCAGTACTTC. Its translation: CASSLGTEQETQYF.

The V gene is TRBV6-5, the J gene TRBJ2-3; D unresolved. The length of the CDR3 is 15 residues. Trimming took off 4 bases at V and 0 bases at J, with 11 bases between the two ends. Germline lookup yields CDR1 MNHEY and CDR2 SVGAGI. Here the CDR3 reads CASSSRTESTDTQYF. The CDR3 DNA reads as TGTGCCAGCAGTTCGCGGACGGAGAGCACAGATACGCAGTATTTT.

In this sample, this clone turned up once. The genes are TRBV29-1 and TRBJ1-1; TRBD1 is a possible D gene (6 bases). CDR1 and CDR2 (germline): SQVTM, ANQGSEA. The V and J ends lost 7 bases and 3 bases respectively, with 12 bases between them. The CDR3 runs to 12 residues. The CDR3 DNA reads TGCAGCGCCGGGGGGGGCGACACTGAAGCTTTCTTT. This codes for CSAGGGDTEAFF. Filled out from reference TRBV29-1 and TRBJ1-1, the complete variable domain reads SAVISQKPSRDICQRGTSLTIQCQVDSQVTMMFWYRQQPGQSLTLIATANQGSEATYESGFVIDKFPISRPNLTFSTLTVSNMSPEDSSIYLCSAGGGDTEAFFGQGTRLTVV.

The gene calls are TRBV5-3 and TRBJ1-3, with unresolved D. TRBV5-3 is labeled an ORF, and its function is uncertain. V was shortened by 0 bases and J by 4 bases, with 14 bases between the two germline ends. There are 16 residues in the CDR3. The CDR3 reads CARSLEQCPGGNTIYF. The CDR3 coding sequence is TGTGCCAGAAGCTTGGAACAGTGCCCGGGAGGAAACACCATATATTTT.

The V and J genes are TRBV6-5 and TRBJ1-4; D may be TRBD1 (6 bases). This CDR3 is built from 15 residues. The V and J ends lost 4 bases and 3 bases respectively, with 12 bases between them. CDR1 is MNHEY and CDR2 is SVGAGI in the germline V gene. CDR3 sequence reads: CASSSQGWPNEKLFF. CDR3 in DNA: TGTGCCAGCAGTTCCCAGGGGTGGCCTAATGAAAAACTGTTTTTT.

V and J are TRBV18 and TRBJ1-4; D not resolved. Trimming took off 2 bases at V and 0 bases at J, with 7 bases between the two ends. Germline V lookup: CDR1 KGHSH, CDR2 LQKENI. The CDR3 loop spans 15 amino acids. CDR3 DNA sequence: TGTGCCAGCTCACCAGGCGTTACAACTAATGAAAAACTGTTTTTT. It yields the protein CASSPGVTTNEKLFF.

The rearrangement links TRBV18 to TRBJ2-2; D gene uncertain. Germline CDR1 and CDR2: KGHSH and LQKENI. The CDR3 is 16 amino acids. V lost 3 bases to trimming and J lost 2 bases, with 13 bases between them. The CDR3 coding sequence is TGTGCCAGCTCACCTCCTCAGGCAGCAAACACCGGGGAGCTGTTTTTT. Its translation: CASSPPQAANTGELFF.

The J gene is TRBJ1-2, the V gene TRBV7-2; perhaps TRBD1 as D (5 bases). Trimming left V 6 bases short and J 1 base short, with 9 bases between. This CDR3 is 13 amino acids long. Germline V gives CDR1 SGHTA, CDR2 FQGNSA. The CDR3 nucleotides read TGTGCCAGCAGTCGAGACAGTAACTATGGCTACACCTTC. Its translation: CASSRDSNYGYTF.

The V call is TRBV7-8, the J call TRBJ2-2, with TRBD1 matching over 9 bases. The CDR3 has 15 amino acids. The germline CDR1 and CDR2 sequences are SGHVS and FQNEAQ. Trimming cost V 4 bases and J 5 bases; bases outside gene matches: 5. The CDR3 here is CASSSTGGRTGELFF. In DNA form, the CDR3 reads TGTGCCAGCAGCTCTACAGGGGGCCGAACCGGGGAGCTGTTTTTT.

The chain employs TRBV6-4 and TRBJ2-1; 12 bases are shared with TRBD2. Germline V gene lookup returns CDR1 MRHNA and CDR2 SNTAGT. J gave up 0 bases and V 7 bases, and 4 bases lay outside the gene matches. The CDR3 has 16 amino acids. The CDR3 bases are TGTGCCAGCAAGCCTAGCGGGGGGGCCTCCTACAATGAGCAGTTCTTC. Translation gives CASKPSGGASYNEQFF.

V gene TRBV19 combines with J gene TRBJ1-6; D not resolved. The V end lost 5 bases, the J end lost 7 bases, and 15 bases lay between the germline ends. The CDR3 consists of 15 residues. Germline assignment: CDR1 LNHDA and CDR2 SQIVND (reference sequence). The CDR3 protein is CASSPRRAPNSPLHF. In DNA, the CDR3 is TGTGCCAGTAGTCCTCGGAGGGCACCGAATTCACCCCTCCACTTT.

This clone was detected only once. This chain links TRBV5-1 with TRBJ2-1; tentative D call: TRBD2 (5 bases). The germline V gene encodes CDR1 SGHRS and CDR2 YFSETQ. Trimming removed 4 bases at V and 5 bases at J, with 16 bases between. The CDR3 loop spans 15 amino acids. This chain's CDR3 is CASSPRLAGNNEQFF. The CDR3 DNA sequence: TGCGCCAGCAGCCCCCGGTTGGCGGGTAACAATGAGCAGTTCTTC.

The rearrangement links TRBV13 to TRBJ1-2, with D possibly TRBD1 on 6 matching bases. V lost 2 bases and J lost 4, with 23 bases in between. The CDR3 extends over 18 amino acids. The V gene's germline CDR1 is PRHDT and CDR2 FYEKMQ (reference sequence). CDR3 residues: CASSLSPPYRDTGYGYTF. CDR3 DNA sequence: TGTGCCAGCAGCTTAAGTCCCCCCTACAGGGATACAGGCTATGGCTACACCTTC.

This chain links TRBV19 with TRBJ2-2, with D unclear. This CDR3 is 14 amino acids long. CDR1 LNHDA and CDR2 SQIVND come from the germline V gene (reference sequence). With 7 bases removed from V and 6 bases from J, the gap between germline ends came to 15 bases. The CDR3 coding sequence is TGTGCCAGTACAACCGACGCCCGAGCCGGGGAGCTGTTTTTT. Translated: CASTTDARAGELFF.

Points on this clone: At the DNA level, this CDR3 is encoded by other sequences in the same sample as well. The chain couples TRBV28 to TRBJ2-7; TRBD1 matches 7 bases. The V segment lost 4 bases and the J segment 1 base; nucleotides outside the gene matches: 1. The CDR3 runs to 13 residues. The V gene's germline CDR1 is MDHEN and CDR2 SYDVKM. The CDR3 reads CASSSGQSYEQYF. CDR3 nucleotide sequence: TGTGCCAGCAGTTCGGGACAGTCCTACGAGCAGTACTTC. Supplemented by reference TRBV28 and TRBJ2-7, the full variable domain reads DVKVTQSSRYLVKRTGEKVFLECVQDMDHENMFWYRQDPGLGLRLIYFSYDVKMKEKGDIPEGYSVSREKKERFSLILESASTNQTSMYLCASSSGQSYEQYFGPGTRLTVT.

The chain combines TRBV29-1 with TRBJ1-1; weak D call: TRBD1 (6 bases). V gave up 7 bases and J gave up 4 bases, with 19 bases separating them. Germline lookup yields CDR1 SQVTM and CDR2 ANQGSEA. There are 14 residues in the CDR3. This CDR3 reads CSGAGWGGATEAFF. As DNA, the CDR3 is TGCAGCGGGGCCGGATGGGGGGGGGCCACTGAAGCTTTCTTT.

This sequence joins TRBV11-3 and TRBJ2-3; D not certain. The V end was cut by 5 bases, the J end by 0 bases, with 9 bases between. The length of the CDR3 is 14 residues. From germline, CDR1 is SGHNT and CDR2 YENEEA. CDR3 protein: CASSPMSSTDTQYF. The CDR3, as DNA: TGTGCCAGCAGCCCTATGTCTAGCACAGATACGCAGTATTTT.

The chain joins TRBV28 to TRBJ2-7; D is perhaps TRBD2 (5 bases). Trimming took 6 bases from V and 6 from J, leaving 18 bases between them. This CDR3 spans 14 amino acids. The V gene's germline CDR1 is MDHEN and CDR2 SYDVKM. CDR3 amino acids: CASSLDTADSEQYF. The CDR3 nucleotides are TGTGCCAGCAGCTTAGACACGGCGGACTCCGAGCAGTACTTC.

This clone rates as medium-sized (0.01 to 0.1%). The rearrangement joins TRBV7-9 to TRBJ1-1; D unresolved. The CDR3 length is 17 residues. The germline V gene encodes CDR1 SEHNR and CDR2 FQNEAQ (reference sequence). V gave up 0 bases and J gave up 0 bases, with 14 bases separating them. The CDR3 is CASSLASLAEMNTEAFF. DNA for the CDR3: TGTGCCAGCAGCTTAGCGTCTCTGGCGGAGATGAACACTGAAGCTTTCTTT.

The chain employs TRBV6-1 and TRBJ1-4, with TRBD1 identical over 11 bases. CDR1 is MNHNS and CDR2 is SASEGT in the germline V gene. The CDR3 contains 16 residues. The ends lost 0 bases at V and 7 bases at J; junction bases unmatched: 4. The CDR3 reads CASSEAWTGGSEKLFF. CDR3 in DNA: TGTGCCAGCAGTGAAGCATGGACAGGGGGCTCTGAAAAACTGTTTTTT.

The chain links TRBV4-1 to TRBJ1-2; D not resolved. This CDR3 contains 16 residues. V dropped 4 bases and J dropped 2 bases, with 17 bases sitting between them. CDR1 MGHRA and CDR2 YSYEKL come from the germline V gene. The CDR3 region is CASSRRQLILNYGYTF. DNA for the CDR3: TGCGCCAGCAGCCGGAGGCAGCTAATCCTAAACTATGGCTACACCTTC.

The chain has TRBV2 and TRBJ1-5; D might be TRBD1 (5 bases). The germline V gene has CDR1 SNHLY and CDR2 FYNNEI. Trimming left V 5 bases short and J 6 bases short, with 20 bases between. The CDR3 covers 16 residues. The CDR3 DNA follows: TGTGCCAGCAGTTTGGGGTGGGGGGAATCGGGTCAGCCCCAGCATTTT. It specifies CASSLGWGESGQPQHF.